The next 30 T cell receptor beta chains were all read from a single sample in a study of T cell repertoires in cytomegalovirus infection. These TCRs' antigens remain unknown. TCRdb ran MiXCR on the reads and lists one entry per CDR3 protein. The data show hundreds of thousands of distinct CDR3 sequences, about 31% seen once. The sample here was cultured CD8+ T cells from PBMCs, taken from culture after CMV antigen stimulation. These receptors originate from a human donor in good health (CMV status not recorded). Some clones in this sample may be carry-over from other donors' samples.

This clonotype has only a few counts. The chain joins TRBV19 to TRBJ1-6, with TRBD1 matching 7 bases. Trimming cost V 9 bases and J 5 bases; bases outside gene matches: 7. The CDR3 has 14 residues. The germline V gene has CDR1 LNHDA and CDR2 SQIVND (reference sequence). This chain's CDR3 is CASLGQDDNSPLHF. Here the CDR3 DNA reads TGTGCCAGCCTAGGACAGGATGATAATTCACCCCTCCACTTT. The full variable domain, with the rest looked up from reference TRBV19 and TRBJ1-6, is DGGITQSPKYLFRKEGQNVTLSCEQNLNHDAMYWYRQDPGQGLRLIYYSQIVNDFQKGDIAEGYSVSREKKESFPLTVTSAQKNPTAFYLCASLGQDDNSPLHFGNGTRLTVT.

The chain carries TRBV6-1 and TRBJ2-7; the D call may be TRBD1 or TRBD2 (5 bases each). V gave up 8 bases and J gave up 0 bases, with 8 bases separating them. This CDR3 contains 12 residues. Germline CDR1 is MNHNS and CDR2 is SASEGT. The CDR3 here is CASGDHSYEQYV. DNA of the CDR3: TGTGCCAGCGGGGACCACTCCTACGAGCAGTACGTC.

In this sample, this clonotype turned up a few times. The genes are TRBV14 and TRBJ1-1; D not resolved. The CDR3 sequence is 14 residues long. Deletions cut 0 bases from V and 1 base from J, with 6 bases between. Per the germline V gene, CDR1 is SGHDN and CDR2 is FVKESK. The CDR3 sequence is CASSQEGWNTEAFF. In DNA form, the CDR3 reads TGTGCCAGCAGCCAAGAAGGGTGGAACACTGAAGCTTTCTTT.

In its sample, this clonotype was seen many times. This chain joins TRBV7-8 and TRBJ2-1; TRBD1 or TRBD2 may be the D gene (6 bases each). The germline V gene encodes CDR1 SGHVS and CDR2 FQNEAQ. The CDR3 loop spans 15 amino acids. Trimming shortened V by 5 bases and J by 8 bases, and 19 bases separated the two germline ends. CDR3 DNA sequence: TGTGCCAGCAGCGTCAGGAGGAGGGGGTCCGATGAGCAGTTCTTC. Its protein product is CASSVRRRGSDEQFF.

This clonotype was detected a few times. The J gene is TRBJ2-1, the V gene TRBV19, with 10 bases matching TRBD2. The CDR3 is 16 amino acids. J lost 3 bases, V lost 1 base, and 3 bases had no gene match. Per the germline V gene, CDR1 is LNHDA and CDR2 is SQIVND (reference sequence). The CDR3 sequence is CASSIGRLAGYNEQFF. DNA of the CDR3: TGTGCCAGTAGTATAGGGAGACTAGCGGGCTACAATGAGCAGTTCTTC. Looking up the rest from reference TRBV19 and TRBJ2-1 gives the full variable domain: DGGITQSPKYLFRKEGQNVTLSCEQNLNHDAMYWYRQDPGQGLRLIYYSQIVNDFQKGDIAEGYSVSREKKESFPLTVTSAQKNPTAFYLCASSIGRLAGYNEQFFGPGTRLTVL.

The DNA for the CDR3 is TGTGCCAGCAGCCCTTGGCGGGGGGGCGCCTACACAGATACGCAGTATTTT. This encodes CASSPWRGGAYTDTQYF. The chain is built from TRBV5-8 and TRBJ2-3; 9 nucleotides align to TRBD2. From germline, CDR1 is SGHTS and CDR2 YDEGEE. The CDR3 runs to 17 residues. Losses at the gene ends were 4 bases for V and 2 bases for J; bases not matched to a gene: 11.

This clonotype has more than one count but fewer than ten. The chain employs TRBV7-8 and TRBJ2-3; 7 nucleotides line up with TRBD2. Trimming removed 3 bases from V and 1 base from J; junction bases left unmatched: 7. The CDR3 is made up of 16 amino acids. Germline V gene sequence: CDR1 SGHVS, CDR2 FQNEAQ. The DNA of the CDR3 is TGTGCCAGCAGCTTTCCCACTAGCGAGGGCACAGATACGCAGTATTTT. Amino acids: CASSFPTSEGTDTQYF. Using reference TRBV7-8 and TRBJ2-3 for the parts outside the CDR3, the full variable domain is GAGVSQSPRYKVAKRGQDVALRCDPISGHVSLFWYQQALGQGPEFLTYFQNEAQLDKSGLPSDRFFAERPEGSVSTLKIQRTQQEDSAVYLCASSFPTSEGTDTQYFGPGTRLTVL.

V and J are TRBV5-5 and TRBJ1-6; no clear D. CDR1 and CDR2 (germline): SGHKS, YYEKEE (reference sequence). The CDR3 totals 13 residues. Trimming stripped 1 base from V and 11 bases from J, with 10 bases between. In DNA form, the CDR3 reads TGTGCCAGCAGCTTGTCCATCCTAGCACCCCTCCACTTT. Translating gives CASSLSILAPLHF.

This clonotype was observed a handful of times. This sequence joins TRBV6-1 and TRBJ2-2, with 9 bases lining up with TRBD1. The CDR3 runs 17 residues. The germline V gene has CDR1 MNHNS and CDR2 SASEGT. V shed 6 bases and J 7 bases; nucleotides not matched to a gene: 15. The CDR3 DNA is TGTGCCAGCAGCTCTCACCGGGACAGGGCGTTGTTCGGGGAGCTGTTTTTT. Amino acids: CASSSHRDRALFGELFF.

The rearrangement links TRBV6-5 to TRBJ1-1; 10 bases line up with TRBD1. The CDR3 length is 13 residues. The junction had 9 bases not matched to a gene; V was cut back by 7 bases and J by 10 bases. Germline CDR1 is MNHEY and CDR2 is SVGAGI. CDR3 DNA sequence: TGTGCCAGCAACCCAGGGACAGGGGCGGGAGCTTTCTTT. Its protein product is CASNPGTGAGAFF.

This rearrangement joins TRBV28 to TRBJ1-5; D remains unclear. The V and J ends lost 0 bases and 4 bases respectively, with 13 bases between them. The CDR3 loop spans 16 amino acids. Germline V gives CDR1 MDHEN, CDR2 SYDVKM. The CDR3 DNA reads as TGTGCCAGCAGTTTATGGATTACGGCTACTAATCAGCCCCAGCATTTT. Protein product: CASSLWITATNQPQHF.

A few counts support this clonotype. The gene calls are TRBV4-3 and TRBJ1-6; no clear D gene. V was clipped by 4 bases and J by 5 bases, with 12 bases between them. In germline, CDR1 is LGHNA, CDR2 YSLEER. This CDR3 spans 15 amino acids. The CDR3 is CASSRLNVDNSPLHF. The CDR3, as DNA: TGCGCCAGCAGCCGACTTAATGTGGATAATTCACCCCTCCACTTT.

V is TRBV7-4 and J is TRBJ1-2; no reliable D call. The germline V gene has CDR1 SGHVT and CDR2 SQSDAQ. There are 12 residues in the CDR3. V shed 1 base and J shed 10 bases, with 10 bases lying between them. CDR3 sequence reads: CASSLDPAYYTF. As DNA, the CDR3 is TGTGCCAGCAGCTTAGATCCGGCTTACTACACCTTC.

The chain has TRBV5-6 and TRBJ1-1; D is unresolved. The CDR3 is 15 residues long. Looked up from germline, CDR1 is SGHDT and CDR2 is YYEEEE. With 0 bases removed from V and 3 bases from J, the gap between germline ends came to 12 bases. In DNA, the CDR3 is TGTGCCAGCAGCTTGGGCTGGGGTCGAGACACTGAAGCTTTCTTT. Its protein product is CASSLGWGRDTEAFF.

This chain joins TRBV13 and TRBJ1-1, with a possible D match to TRBD1 (5 bases). The CDR3 runs to 17 residues. CDR1 PRHDT and CDR2 FYEKMQ come from the germline V gene (reference sequence). The germline V and J ends were trimmed by 7 bases and 3 bases, with 24 bases remaining between them. The CDR3 loop reads CASTPSGGGPIYTEAFF. For the CDR3, the DNA is TGTGCCAGCACCCCCTCGGGGGGGGGACCCATCTACACTGAAGCTTTCTTT.

This clonotype was observed a few times. This rearrangement joins TRBV27 to TRBJ2-1; possible D gene TRBD1, 5 bases. V was cut by 3 bases and J by 1 base, with 19 bases left in between. Germline CDR1 reads MNHEY; CDR2 reads SMNVEV (reference sequence). The CDR3 contains 18 residues. The CDR3 is CASSFIGPRAPSYNEQFF. The CDR3 DNA reads as TGTGCCAGCAGTTTTATTGGCCCCAGGGCGCCGTCCTACAATGAGCAGTTCTTC.

This clonotype was recorded a few times. The chain has TRBV28 and TRBJ2-6; no reliable D call. CDR1 and CDR2 from the germline V gene are MDHEN and SYDVKM. The CDR3 length is 15 residues. V was trimmed by 6 bases and J by 1 base, leaving 10 bases between them. The CDR3: CASSRDYSGANVLTF. The CDR3 nucleotides read TGTGCCAGCAGCCGTGATTATTCTGGGGCCAACGTCCTGACTTTC.

The chain employs TRBV6-6 and TRBJ2-1; 8 nucleotides match TRBD1. The germline CDR1 and CDR2 sequences are MNHNY and SVGAGI (reference sequence). Unmatched junction bases numbered 9, after V lost 6 bases and J lost 5 bases. This CDR3 has 15 residues. CDR3 residues: CASSLGQDSHNEQFF. Written as DNA, the CDR3 is TGTGCCAGCAGCCTGGGACAGGATTCGCACAATGAGCAGTTCTTC.

The chain uses TRBV5-6 and TRBJ2-7, with D possibly being TRBD1 (5 bases). CDR1 is SGHDT and CDR2 is YYEEEE in the germline V gene. CDR3 length: 16 residues. V dropped 0 bases and J dropped 2 bases, with 15 bases sitting between them. CDR3 loop: CASSLATQGSTYEQYV. The CDR3 DNA is TGTGCCAGCAGCTTGGCGACCCAGGGTTCCACCTACGAGCAGTACGTC.

The V gene is TRBV19, the J gene TRBJ2-5; 9 bases agree with TRBD1. This CDR3 is 13 amino acids long. Germline V gene lookup returns CDR1 LNHDA and CDR2 SQIVND (reference sequence). V was clipped by 4 bases and J by 9 bases; unmatched bases: 6. CDR3 residues: CASSTGTGISQYF. For the CDR3, the DNA is TGTGCCAGTAGTACCGGGACAGGGATTTCCCAGTACTTC.

In this sample, this clonotype turned up many times. This sequence joins TRBV7-2 and TRBJ2-5; no definite D call. V shed 3 bases and J shed 5 bases, with 16 bases lying between them. The V gene's germline CDR1 is SGHTA and CDR2 FQGNSA. This CDR3 is 15 amino acids long. The DNA of the CDR3 is TGTGCCAGCAGCTTGGGCACAATCCTCCCTGAGACCCAGTACTTC. Amino acid sequence: CASSLGTILPETQYF.

The chain links TRBV24-1 to TRBJ2-1; 14 bases match TRBD2. J was trimmed by 5 bases and V by 8 bases; bases with no gene match: 7. Germline-derived CDR1 and CDR2 are KGHDR and SFDVKD. The CDR3 totals 16 residues. In DNA, the CDR3 is TGTGCCACCACCGGGACTAGCGGGGGTCAGGACAATGAGCAGTTCTTC. It is translated as CATTGTSGGQDNEQFF.

V usage is TRBV19 and J usage is TRBJ1-1, with 7 bases lining up with TRBD1. CDR3 size: 15 residues. Germline CDR1 and CDR2: LNHDA and SQIVND (reference sequence). Trimming at V came to 2 bases and at J to 1 base, leaving 4 bases not matched to a gene. This CDR3 reads CASSIRTGANTEAFF. Here the CDR3 DNA reads TGTGCCAGTAGTATAAGGACAGGCGCGAACACTGAAGCTTTCTTT.

Only one count was recorded for this clonotype. V and J are TRBV9 and TRBJ2-1; 12 bases line up with TRBD2. The CDR3 runs 20 residues. Germline V gives CDR1 SGDLS, CDR2 YYNGEE. J gave up 5 bases and V 0 bases, and 15 bases lay outside the gene matches. CDR3 sequence: CASSVVGGGWTSGENNEQFF. The CDR3 DNA sequence: TGTGCCAGCAGCGTAGTAGGGGGCGGATGGACTAGCGGGGAAAACAATGAGCAGTTCTTC.

This chain links TRBV9 with TRBJ2-5, with 8 bases identical to TRBD2. Germline CDR1 is SGDLS and CDR2 is YYNGEE. The CDR3 loop spans 18 amino acids. Trimming at V came to 0 bases and at J to 1 base, leaving 11 bases not matched to a gene. Here the CDR3 DNA reads TGTGCCAGCAGCGTAGATGAGCGGGGGAGATCTTTCCAAGAGACCCAGTACTTC. Its translation is CASSVDERGRSFQETQYF.

DNA for the CDR3: TGTGCCACCAGCAGAGATGGTGGGGGCTACAATGAAAAACTGTTTTTT. It codes for CATSRDGGGYNEKLFF. The chain is built from TRBV15 and TRBJ1-4; D might be TRBD1 (6 bases). Germline V gene data show CDR1 as LNHNV and CDR2 as YYDKDF (reference sequence). Trimming pared 0 bases from V and 5 bases from J, leaving 13 bases between. The CDR3 is 16 residues long. The full variable domain, its missing parts supplied by reference TRBV15 and TRBJ1-4, is DAMVIQNPRYQVTQFGKPVTLSCSQTLNHNVMYWYQQKSSQAPKLLFHYYDKDFNNEADTPDNFQSRRPNTSFCFLDIRSPGLGDTAMYLCATSRDGGGYNEKLFFGSGTQLSVL.

The sample holds one count of this clonotype. This sequence joins TRBV2 and TRBJ1-2; D may be TRBD1 (6 bases). V gave up 1 base and J gave up 5 bases, with 23 bases separating them. The CDR3 sequence is 18 residues long. The germline V gene has CDR1 SNHLY and CDR2 FYNNEI. As DNA, the CDR3 is TGTGCCAGCAGTGAAGGGGGACAACCCGCTCGTGAGTGGTATGGCTACACCTTC. Its protein is CASSEGGQPAREWYGYTF.

In the case of this clonotype: With a much larger clone just one base away, this may be a read error. The V and J genes are TRBV7-6 and TRBJ2-1; D perhaps matches TRBD1 (6 bases). From germline, CDR1 is SGHVS and CDR2 FNYEAQ. The CDR3 totals 13 residues. The CDR3 sequence is CTSSFSGAKEQFF. CDR3 coding DNA: TGTACCAGCAGCTTTTCAGGGGCCAAAGAGCAGTTCTTC.

This clonotype was seen a handful of times. This chain links TRBV20-1 with TRBJ2-5; 7 positions agree with TRBD1. The CDR3 length is 17 residues. Germline CDR1 DFQATT, CDR2 SNEGSKA (reference sequence). V was clipped by 2 bases and J by 0 bases; unmatched bases: 12. The CDR3 region is CSARLLSATGYQETQYF. The DNA of the CDR3 is TGCAGTGCTAGACTCCTATCTGCGACAGGGTACCAAGAGACCCAGTACTTC.

This chain joins TRBV27 and TRBJ1-1; tentative D call: TRBD1 (6 bases). V dropped 2 bases and J dropped 2 bases, with 15 bases sitting between them. There are 16 residues in the CDR3. From germline, CDR1 is MNHEY and CDR2 SMNVEV (reference sequence). CDR3 DNA: TGTGCCAGCAGTTTAAGGGCGCCAGGGGCCAACACTGAAGCTTTCTTT. Translating gives CASSLRAPGANTEAFF.